These 32 T cell receptor beta chains came from one sample sequenced in a study of T cell repertoires in cytomegalovirus infection. TCRdb reprocessed the reads via MiXCR and lists one record per CDR3 protein. This repertoire shows around 350,000 distinct CDR3 sequences, around a sixth found once; its top ten account for around 9.3%. The sequencing sample was made of PBMCs. Receptor source: a human donor in good health (CMV status not recorded). Some clones in this sample may be carry-over from other donors' samples.

The sample holds a few counts of this clonotype. The gene calls are TRBV7-2 and TRBJ2-3; tentatively, D is TRBD2 (7 bases). The CDR3 runs to 17 residues. V lost 1 base, J lost 0 bases, and 14 bases lay in between. CDR1 is SGHTA and CDR2 is FQGNSA in the germline V gene. The CDR3: CASSLGRGGVSTDTQYF. CDR3 in DNA: TGTGCCAGCAGCTTAGGGCGAGGGGGGGTAAGCACAGATACGCAGTATTTT.

This clonotype occurred many times. The V call is TRBV25-1, the J call TRBJ1-2; 7 bases match TRBD1. The germline CDR1 and CDR2 sequences are MGHDK and SYGVNS. CDR3 length equals 15 residues. V was pared by 7 bases and J by 8 bases, with 16 bases of the junction left unmatched. This CDR3 is CASTPATGLALGYTF. In DNA form, the CDR3 reads TGTGCCAGCACTCCCGCGACAGGGTTGGCTTTAGGCTACACCTTC.

The CDR3 region is CASSKTGAFSYEQYF. The CDR3 coding sequence is TGTGCCAGTAGTAAAACGGGGGCGTTCTCCTACGAGCAGTACTTC. The rearrangement uses TRBV19 and TRBJ2-7; possibly TRBD1 or TRBD2 for D (6 bases each). CDR1 and CDR2 (germline): LNHDA, SQIVND (reference sequence). Trimming cost V 4 bases and J 0 bases, with 13 bases left between them. The CDR3 has 15 residues.

This clonotype was detected many times. The chain carries TRBV4-1 and TRBJ2-1; the match to TRBD2 covers 8 bases. This CDR3 spans 14 amino acids. CDR1 MGHRA and CDR2 YSYEKL come from the germline V gene. V was pared by 1 base and J by 9 bases, with 5 bases of the junction left unmatched. In DNA, the CDR3 is TGCGCCAGCAGCCAAGTGACAACTAGCGGTGAGCAGTTCTTC. Translation gives CASSQVTTSGEQFF.

This clonotype occurred many times. The chain links TRBV19 to TRBJ2-5; D might be TRBD1 (6 bases). V was pared by 6 bases and J by 3 bases, with 17 bases between. CDR3 length: 15 residues. From germline, CDR1 is LNHDA and CDR2 SQIVND (reference sequence). The DNA of the CDR3 is TGTGCCAGTAGCCAGCTAATGGACAGAGAAGAGACCCAGTACTTC. Protein: CASSQLMDREETQYF.

A single count supports this clonotype. The genes are TRBV18 and TRBJ2-5; tentatively, D is TRBD1 (7 bases). V was clipped by 6 bases and J by 5 bases, with 16 bases between them. This CDR3 comprises 14 residues. Germline CDR1 KGHSH, CDR2 LQKENI. The CDR3 spells CASSPATGRETQYF. In nucleotides, the CDR3 is TGTGCCAGCTCTCCAGCGACAGGGAGGGAGACCCAGTACTTC.

This clonotype was seen at least ten times. The genes are TRBV7-2 and TRBJ1-5, with D hard to call. V dropped 5 bases and J dropped 7 bases, with 9 bases sitting between them. CDR3 length: 12 amino acids. Germline assignment: CDR1 SGHTA and CDR2 FQGNSA. CDR3 DNA: TGTGCCAGCAGCACTCACGGGCAGCCCCAGCATTTT. Its protein product is CASSTHGQPQHF.

This clonotype was detected many times. J is TRBJ2-1 and V is TRBV12-3 or TRBV12-4, with 12 bases lining up with TRBD2. With V trimmed by 7 bases and J by 7 bases, 11 bases remained unmatched. The CDR3 extends over 16 amino acids. CDR3 sequence (DNA): TGTGCCAGCAACCTAGCGGGAGGGTACTATGGGAATGAGCAGTTCTTC. Translated, it gives CASNLAGGYYGNEQFF.

Concerning this clonotype: This sequence may be a read error, since a much larger clone differs from it by one base. This chain links TRBV12-3 or TRBV12-4 with TRBJ1-3; D gene uncertain. The V gene lost 11 bases and the J gene lost 2 bases, with 22 bases spanning the gap. This CDR3 has 16 amino acids. The CDR3 bases are TGTGCCGGCAACCCTACAGTAATAGGGACTGGAAACACCATATATTTT. It yields the protein CAGNPTVIGTGNTIYF.

This clonotype was recorded many times. The chain uses TRBV7-2 and TRBJ2-7, with 8 bases fitting TRBD2. Germline CDR1 SGHTA, CDR2 FQGNSA. The CDR3 has 15 amino acids. J was trimmed by 4 bases and V by 5 bases; bases with no gene match: 10. The CDR3 sequence: CASSQAAGGSYEQYF. Written as DNA, the CDR3 is TGTGCCAGCAGCCAGGCGGCGGGAGGTTCATACGAGCAGTACTTC.

A remark on this clonotype: No DNA is shown, since the ends of the CDR3 on it are uncertain; the CDR3 is the one TCRdb lists. The CDR3 sequence is CASSSGQGLGHTQYF. This chain joins TRBV12-3 or TRBV12-4 and TRBJ2-3; the table assigns TRBD1, which was not confirmed against the DNA. The CDR3 sequence runs 15 residues, both termini included.

V is TRBV4-1 and J is TRBJ1-2, with 10 bases aligning to TRBD1. With V trimmed by 4 bases and J by 2 bases, 4 bases remained unmatched. This CDR3 is 15 amino acids long. Germline V gives CDR1 MGHRA, CDR2 YSYEKL. As DNA, the CDR3 is TGCGCCAGCAGCCCCTCGGGACAGGGGAACTATGGCTACACCTTC. Protein: CASSPSGQGNYGYTF.

This clonotype has at least ten counts. The chain has TRBV7-2 and TRBJ2-7, with 14 bases fitting TRBD2. This CDR3 comprises 15 residues. Germline CDR1 reads SGHTA; CDR2 reads FQGNSA. The V gene end was trimmed by 6 bases and the J gene end by 3 bases; junction bases not matched to a gene: 4. The CDR3: CASSGLAGGGYEQYF. The CDR3 DNA follows: TGTGCCAGCAGTGGACTAGCGGGAGGTGGCTACGAGCAGTACTTC.

This chain uses TRBV25-1 with TRBJ1-5, with TRBD1 matching over 7 bases. J was trimmed by 1 base and V by 6 bases; bases with no gene match: 18. Germline assignment: CDR1 MGHDK and CDR2 SYGVNS. This CDR3 contains 19 residues. The CDR3 loop is CASSHRDRHLTTSNQPQHF. CDR3 coding DNA: TGTGCCAGCAGCCACCGGGACAGACACTTAACGACAAGCAATCAGCCCCAGCATTTT.

This clonotype was observed a few times. V and J are TRBV7-6 and TRBJ1-6, with TRBD1 as a possible D gene (5 bases). V shed 5 bases and J shed 9 bases, with 17 bases lying between them. The CDR3 extends over 15 amino acids. Germline V lookup: CDR1 SGHVS, CDR2 FNYEAQ. This CDR3 reads CASSPRGDLSSPLHF. CDR3 nucleotide sequence: TGTGCCAGCAGCCCTAGAGGGGACCTAAGTTCACCCCTCCACTTT.

At least ten counts were recorded for this clonotype. V gene TRBV12-5 combines with J gene TRBJ2-1; TRBD2 aligns across 11 bases. V was pared by 6 bases and J by 9 bases, with 10 bases of the junction left unmatched. This CDR3 is 15 amino acids long. Germline CDR1 and CDR2: LGHNT and FRNRAP. CDR3 region: CASGPLTSGVGEQFF. In DNA, the CDR3 is TGTGCTAGTGGACCACTGACTAGCGGGGTCGGTGAGCAGTTCTTC. Supplemented by reference TRBV12-5 and TRBJ2-1, the full variable domain reads DARVTQTPRHKVTEMGQEVTMRCQPILGHNTVFWYRQTMMQGLELLAYFRNRAPLDDSGMPKDRFSAEMPDATLATLKIQPSEPRDSAVYFCASGPLTSGVGEQFFGPGTRLTVL.

This clonotype occurred many times. The rearrangement uses TRBV7-2 and TRBJ2-7; TRBD2 is a possible D gene (6 bases). The ends were cut back, 3 bases at V and 3 bases at J, with 12 bases in the middle. The germline V gene encodes CDR1 SGHTA and CDR2 FQGNSA. This CDR3 is 14 amino acids long. The chain's CDR3 is CASSFSGRLYEQYF. The CDR3 DNA sequence: TGTGCCAGCAGCTTTAGCGGTCGACTCTACGAGCAGTACTTC.

There are many counts of this clonotype. This chain links TRBV7-2 with TRBJ2-7, with a tentative D call TRBD2 (6 bases). Trimming removed 6 bases at V and 6 bases at J, with 15 bases between. CDR1 SGHTA and CDR2 FQGNSA come from the germline V gene. This CDR3 spans 13 amino acids. This CDR3 is CASRIAGLGEQYF. In DNA form, the CDR3 reads TGTGCCAGCAGAATTGCGGGGTTGGGCGAGCAGTACTTC.

In this sample, this clonotype turned up many times. The chain uses TRBV7-2 and TRBJ1-4; 9 bases fit TRBD1. Per the germline V gene, CDR1 is SGHTA and CDR2 is FQGNSA. CDR3 length equals 16 residues. V was pared by 4 bases and J by 4 bases, with 7 bases of the junction left unmatched. CDR3 region: CASSYTGTGLNEKLFF. The CDR3 DNA reads TGTGCCAGCAGCTACACCGGGACAGGGCTTAATGAAAAACTGTTTTTT. The entire variable domain, with the rest obtained from reference TRBV7-2 and TRBJ1-4, is as follows: GAGVSQSPSNKVTEKGKDVELRCDPISGHTALYWYRQSLGQGLEFLIYFQGNSAPDKSGLPSDRFSAERTGGSVSTLTIQRTQQEDSAVYLCASSYTGTGLNEKLFFGSGTQLSVL.

The chain recombines TRBV6-2 or TRBV6-3 with TRBJ2-7; no definite D call. CDR1 is MNHEY and CDR2 is SVGEGT in the germline V gene. Trimming removed 2 bases at V and 2 bases at J, with 13 bases between. The CDR3 is 15 amino acids. CDR3 sequence reads: CASSYPRLEAYEQYF. CDR3 DNA sequence: TGTGCCAGCAGTTACCCCCGTCTAGAGGCCTACGAGCAGTACTTC.

The rearrangement uses TRBV5-1 and TRBJ2-5; TRBD1 is a possible D gene (5 bases). The ends were cut back, 1 base at V and 4 bases at J, with 11 bases in the middle. Germline V CDR1 and CDR2: SGHRS, YFSETQ. The CDR3 totals 14 residues. CDR3 sequence: CASSLFRQTETQYF. CDR3 bases: TGCGCCAGCAGCTTGTTCCGACAGACAGAGACCCAGTACTTC.

The sample holds a few counts of this clonotype. The V and J genes are TRBV29-1 and TRBJ2-1, with D possibly matching TRBD1 (5 bases). Trimming removed 8 bases from V and 8 bases from J, with 19 bases in between. The CDR3 is made up of 13 amino acids. CDR1 is SQVTM, CDR2 ANQGSEA, per germline. In nucleotides, the CDR3 is TGCAGCTATACAGGTCTTCTACCCGATGAGCAGTTCTTC. It translates to CSYTGLLPDEQFF.

This clonotype was seen at least ten times. The V and J genes are TRBV4-1 and TRBJ1-5; D gene uncertain. The CDR3 totals 15 residues. Germline V gives CDR1 MGHRA, CDR2 YSYEKL. V shed 0 bases and J shed 1 base, with 7 bases lying between them. The CDR3: CASSQDLRSNQPQHF. CDR3 bases: TGCGCCAGCAGCCAAGATTTAAGGAGCAATCAGCCCCAGCATTTT.

This clonotype occurred many times. The rearrangement uses TRBV7-8 and TRBJ2-3; unclear D gene. This CDR3 has 15 amino acids. Germline values: CDR1 SGHVS, CDR2 FQNEAQ. The ends were cut back, 4 bases at V and 0 bases at J, with 11 bases in the middle. The CDR3 DNA is TGTGCCAGCAGCTCTAGTTTTCATAGCACAGATACGCAGTATTTT. Translation gives CASSSSFHSTDTQYF.

To note about this clonotype: Being one base from a much bigger clone, this may be a read error. The chain links TRBV6-2 or TRBV6-3 to TRBJ1-2; tentatively, D is TRBD1 (6 bases). Trimming cost V 6 bases and J 2 bases, with 13 bases left between them. CDR1 and CDR2 from the germline V gene are MNHEY and SVGEGT. The CDR3 runs to 14 residues. The CDR3 nucleotides are TGTGCCAGCAGACCGACACAGGGAAACTATGGCTACACCTTC. Protein: CASRPTQGNYGYTF.

The V gene is TRBV4-1, the J gene TRBJ2-6; D perhaps matches TRBD2 (6 bases). The CDR3 sequence is 17 residues long. Between the trimmed V and J ends, which lost 5 bases and 1 base, there was a span of 15 bases. Per the germline V gene, CDR1 is MGHRA and CDR2 is YSYEKL. This CDR3 reads CASSFGGSMSGANVLTF. The CDR3 DNA reads as TGCGCCAGCAGCTTCGGGGGAAGTATGTCTGGGGCCAACGTCCTGACTTTC.

This chain uses TRBV12-3 or TRBV12-4 with TRBJ1-2, with a tentative D call TRBD1 (5 bases). The CDR3 runs 14 residues. The germline V and J ends were trimmed by 3 bases and 3 bases, with 11 bases remaining between them. CDR3 sequence (DNA): TGTGCCAGCAGTTTCTCCGGGACTCACTATGGCTACACCTTC. Translating it yields CASSFSGTHYGYTF.

V usage is TRBV29-1 and J usage is TRBJ2-5; D is possibly TRBD2 (6 bases). The germline CDR1 and CDR2 sequences are SQVTM and ANQGSEA. The CDR3 runs to 12 residues. V lost 4 bases and J 3 bases, leaving 9 bases between the germline ends. The CDR3, as DNA: TGCAGCGTTGCGGGAGTGGAAGAGACCCAGTACTTC. It translates to CSVAGVEETQYF.

This clonotype was seen a few times. This CDR3 is CASSLRRDNPVGTEAFF. The CDR3 coding sequence is TGTGCCAGCAGCCTCCGCAGGGACAACCCCGTGGGCACTGAAGCTTTCTTT. V gene TRBV7-8 combines with J gene TRBJ1-1; possible D gene TRBD1, 6 bases. The V end was cut by 5 bases, the J end by 4 bases, with 23 bases between. CDR3 size: 17 residues. Germline V lookup: CDR1 SGHVS, CDR2 FQNEAQ.

The chain joins TRBV10-3 to TRBJ2-1, with 14 bases that match TRBD2. V gave up 6 bases and J gave up 8 bases; unmatched junction bases: 9. The CDR3 length is 16 residues. CDR1 is ENHRY, CDR2 SYGVKD, per germline. CDR3 residues: CAIRTSGRDSRDEQFF. CDR3 DNA: TGTGCCATCAGGACTAGCGGGAGGGATAGTCGCGATGAGCAGTTCTTC.

This chain joins TRBV6-5 and TRBJ2-2, with a tentative D call TRBD1 (6 bases). Trimming shortened V by 6 bases and J by 4 bases, and 9 bases separated the two germline ends. Germline V gene sequence: CDR1 MNHEY, CDR2 SVGAGI. The CDR3 contains 13 residues. CDR3 region: CASSRTVTGELFF. In DNA form, the CDR3 reads TGTGCCAGCAGCAGGACAGTCACCGGGGAGCTGTTTTTT.

The chain employs TRBV2 and TRBJ2-1; D unresolved. Deletions cut 4 bases from V and 9 bases from J, with 10 bases between. Germline V lookup: CDR1 SNHLY, CDR2 FYNNEI. This CDR3 contains 12 residues. CDR3 region: CASSVETGEQFF. The CDR3 nucleotides read TGTGCCAGCAGTGTGGAGACGGGTGAGCAGTTCTTC.